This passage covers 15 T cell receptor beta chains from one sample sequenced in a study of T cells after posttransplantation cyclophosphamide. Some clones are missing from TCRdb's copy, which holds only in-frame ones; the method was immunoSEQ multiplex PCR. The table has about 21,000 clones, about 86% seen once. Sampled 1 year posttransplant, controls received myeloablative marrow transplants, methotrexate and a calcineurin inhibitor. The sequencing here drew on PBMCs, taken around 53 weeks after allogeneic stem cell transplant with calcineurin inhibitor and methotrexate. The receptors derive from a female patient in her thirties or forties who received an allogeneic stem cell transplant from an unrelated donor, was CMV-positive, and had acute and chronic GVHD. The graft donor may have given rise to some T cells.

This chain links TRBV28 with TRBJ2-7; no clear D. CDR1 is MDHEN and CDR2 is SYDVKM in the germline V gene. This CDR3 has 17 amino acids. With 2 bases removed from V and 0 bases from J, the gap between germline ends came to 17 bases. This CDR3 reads CASSLVLFSLGSYEQYF. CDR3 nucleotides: TGTGCCAGCAGTTTAGTCCTCTTCTCGCTAGGCTCCTACGAGCAGTACTTC.

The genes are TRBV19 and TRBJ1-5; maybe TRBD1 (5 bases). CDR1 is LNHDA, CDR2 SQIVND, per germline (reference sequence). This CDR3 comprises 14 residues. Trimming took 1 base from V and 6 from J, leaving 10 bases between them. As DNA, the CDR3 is TGTGCCAGTAGTATAGGAAGGGGCGGTCAGCCCCAGCATTTT. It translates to CASSIGRGGQPQHF.

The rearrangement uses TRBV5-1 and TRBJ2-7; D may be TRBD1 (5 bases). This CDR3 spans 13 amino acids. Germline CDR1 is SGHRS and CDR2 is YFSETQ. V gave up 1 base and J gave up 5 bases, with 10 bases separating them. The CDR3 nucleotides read TGCGCCAGCAGCTTGAGGGGCACCGACGAGCAGTACTTC. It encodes CASSLRGTDEQYF. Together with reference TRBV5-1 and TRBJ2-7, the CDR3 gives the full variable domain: KAGVTQTPRYLIKTRGQQVTLSCSPISGHRSVSWYQQTPGQGLQFLFEYFSETQRNKGNFPGRFSGRQFSNSRSEMNVSTLELGDSALYLCASSLRGTDEQYFGPGTRLTVT.

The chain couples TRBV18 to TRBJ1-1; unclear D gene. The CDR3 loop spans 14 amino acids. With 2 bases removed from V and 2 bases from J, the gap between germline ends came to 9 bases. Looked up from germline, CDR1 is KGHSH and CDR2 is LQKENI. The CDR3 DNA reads TGTGCCAGCTCACCAGTGAACACCAACACTGAAGCTTTCTTT. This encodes CASSPVNTNTEAFF.

The CDR3 loop is CAYRERQGSGANVLTF. In DNA form, the CDR3 reads TGTGCCTACAGAGAACGACAGGGCTCTGGGGCCAACGTCCTGACTTTC. V and J are TRBV7-9 and TRBJ2-6; TRBD1 matches 7 bases. The length of the CDR3 is 16 residues. The germline V gene encodes CDR1 SEHNR and CDR2 FQNEAQ (reference sequence). Trimming removed 11 bases from V and 0 bases from J; junction bases left unmatched: 10.

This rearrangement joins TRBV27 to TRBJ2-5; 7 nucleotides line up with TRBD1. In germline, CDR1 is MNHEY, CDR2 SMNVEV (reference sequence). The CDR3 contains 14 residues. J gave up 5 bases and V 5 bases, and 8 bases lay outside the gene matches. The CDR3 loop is CASSPKTGTETQYF. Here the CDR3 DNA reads TGTGCCAGCAGTCCGAAGACAGGGACGGAGACCCAGTACTTC.

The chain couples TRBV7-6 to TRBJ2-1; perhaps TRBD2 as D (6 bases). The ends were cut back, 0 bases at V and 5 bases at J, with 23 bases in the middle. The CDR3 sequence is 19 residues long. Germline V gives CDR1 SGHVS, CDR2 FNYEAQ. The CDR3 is CASSLALWASSRGDNEQFF. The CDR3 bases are TGTGCCAGCAGCTTAGCGCTATGGGCTAGCAGTCGCGGGGACAATGAGCAGTTCTTC.

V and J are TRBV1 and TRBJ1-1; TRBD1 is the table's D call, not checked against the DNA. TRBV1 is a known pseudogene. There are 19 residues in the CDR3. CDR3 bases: TGCACCAGCAGCCATAGTACCGGGACAGGGCTAATTATACGTGCTGAAGCTTTCTTT. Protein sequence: CTSSHSTGTGLIIRAEAFF.

The CDR3 region is CASSDQGALNEQYF. CDR3 coding DNA: TGTGCCAGCAGTGACCAGGGGGCCCTGAACGAGCAGTACTTC. The chain joins TRBV27 to TRBJ2-7; TRBD1 matches at 8 bases. This CDR3 has 14 residues. Germline V gives CDR1 MNHEY, CDR2 SMNVEV (reference sequence). V was pared by 5 bases and J by 5 bases, with 8 bases of the junction left unmatched.

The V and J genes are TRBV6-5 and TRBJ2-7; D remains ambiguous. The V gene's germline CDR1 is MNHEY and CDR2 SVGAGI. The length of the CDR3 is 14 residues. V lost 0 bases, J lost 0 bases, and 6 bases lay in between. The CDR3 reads CASSYSRDSYEQYF. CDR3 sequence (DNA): TGTGCCAGCAGTTACTCACGAGACTCCTACGAGCAGTACTTC.

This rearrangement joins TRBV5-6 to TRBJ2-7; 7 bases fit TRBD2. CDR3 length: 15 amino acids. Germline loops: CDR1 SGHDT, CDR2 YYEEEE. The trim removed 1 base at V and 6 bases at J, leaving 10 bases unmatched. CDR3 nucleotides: TGTGCCAGCAGCTTGTACTGGGAGGGCCAATCCGAGCAGTACTTC. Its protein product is CASSLYWEGQSEQYF.

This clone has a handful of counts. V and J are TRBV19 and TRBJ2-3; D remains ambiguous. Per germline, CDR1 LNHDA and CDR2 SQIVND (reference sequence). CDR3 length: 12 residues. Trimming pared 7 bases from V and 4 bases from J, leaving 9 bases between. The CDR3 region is CASMGSSDTQYF. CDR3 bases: TGTGCCAGTATGGGCAGCTCAGATACGCAGTATTTT.

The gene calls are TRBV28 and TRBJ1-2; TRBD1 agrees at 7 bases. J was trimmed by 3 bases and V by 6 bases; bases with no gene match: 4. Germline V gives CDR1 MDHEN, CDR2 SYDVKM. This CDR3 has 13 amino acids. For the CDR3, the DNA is TGTGCCAGCAGCACAGGGGCCTACTATGGCTACACCTTC. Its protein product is CASSTGAYYGYTF.

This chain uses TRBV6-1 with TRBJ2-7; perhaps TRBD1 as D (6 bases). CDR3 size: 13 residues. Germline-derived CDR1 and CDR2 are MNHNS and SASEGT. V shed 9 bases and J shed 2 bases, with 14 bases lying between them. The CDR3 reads CASAGTIAYEQYF. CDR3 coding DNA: TGTGCCAGTGCCGGGACAATAGCCTACGAGCAGTACTTC.

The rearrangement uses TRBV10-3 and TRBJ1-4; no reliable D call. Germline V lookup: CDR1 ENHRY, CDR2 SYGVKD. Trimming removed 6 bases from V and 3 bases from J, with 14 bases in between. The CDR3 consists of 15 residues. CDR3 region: CAIRTSDGANEKLFF. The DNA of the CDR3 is TGTGCCATCAGAACATCAGATGGAGCTAATGAAAAACTGTTTTTT.